The 20 T cell receptor beta chains below all came from one sample that was sequenced in a study of metastatic and nonmetastatic thyroid tumors. TCRdb reanalyzed the PCR reads with MiXCR. The table lists about 25,000 clones, 20% to 25% of them singletons. Ahead of thyroid surgery, no patient had received treatment of any kind. Sequencing was carried out using blood. These receptors were taken from a male donor with papillary thyroid cancer or a benign thyroid nodule (not recorded which). Some clones in this sample may be carry-over from other donors' samples.

This clone was seen once. One end of the junction varies from germline; a read error may be responsible. V gene TRBV10-3 combines with J gene TRBJ2-3, with TRBD2 identical over 8 bases. The CDR3 is made up of 13 amino acids. CDR1 is ENHRY, CDR2 SYGVKD, per germline. The CDR3 loop reads CAISAGGSDTPYF. The CDR3 DNA sequence: TGTGCCATCAGCGCGGGAGGCTCAGATACGCCGTATTTT.

On this clone itself: This may stem from a read error, because a much larger clone lies one nucleotide away. Other DNA sequences within the sample encode an identical CDR3. The gene calls are TRBV7-9 and TRBJ1-4, with TRBD1 as a possible D gene (6 bases). The V gene's germline CDR1 is SEHNR and CDR2 FQNEAQ (reference sequence). The CDR3 is 14 amino acids. The CDR3 loop reads CASSFSSGEEKLFF. CDR3 DNA sequence: TGTGCTAGCAGCTTTTCTTCAGGGGAGGAAAAACTGTTTTTT. Drawing the rest from reference TRBV7-9 and TRBJ1-4, the complete variable domain is DTGVSQNPRHKITKRGQNVTFRCDPISEHNRLYWYRQTLGQGPEFLTYFQNEAQLEKSRLLSDRFSAERPKGSFSTLEIQRTEQGDSAMYLCASSFSSGEEKLFFGSGTQLSVL.

This clone was counted ten times or more. This sequence joins TRBV29-1 and TRBJ1-1, with D tentatively TRBD1 (5 bases). Per germline, CDR1 SQVTM and CDR2 ANQGSEA. This CDR3 spans 11 amino acids. The V and J ends lost 5 bases and 3 bases respectively, with 7 bases between them. Here the CDR3 DNA reads TGCAGCGTTCTGGGGGACACTGAAGCTTTCTTT. Translated: CSVLGDTEAFF.

This clone was recorded many times. The chain links TRBV27 to TRBJ1-1, with D maybe TRBD1 (6 bases). The CDR3 extends over 12 amino acids. The germline V and J ends were trimmed by 6 bases and 1 base, with 6 bases remaining between them. Per germline, CDR1 MNHEY and CDR2 SMNVEV (reference sequence). CDR3 sequence: CASRQGNTEAFF. CDR3 DNA sequence: TGTGCCAGCAGACAGGGGAACACTGAAGCTTTCTTT.

There are many counts of this clone. The chain uses TRBV29-1 and TRBJ1-1, with 7 nucleotides matching TRBD1. The germline CDR1 and CDR2 sequences are SQVTM and ANQGSEA. CDR3 length equals 14 residues. The ends lost 6 bases at V and 4 bases at J; junction bases unmatched: 11. The CDR3 region is CSVNRGTFATEAFF. CDR3 nucleotides: TGCAGCGTAAACAGGGGAACGTTTGCCACTGAAGCTTTCTTT.

This rearrangement joins TRBV20-1 to TRBJ2-1; maybe TRBD2 (6 bases). V lost 0 bases and J lost 10, with 25 bases in between. Germline V CDR1 and CDR2: DFQATT, SNEGSKA (reference sequence). The CDR3 has 17 residues. CDR3 residues: CSAREVRGGVKEGEQFF. In DNA form, the CDR3 reads TGCAGTGCTAGAGAAGTCCGTGGCGGGGTTAAAGAGGGGGAGCAGTTCTTC.

On this clone: A junction end diverges from the germline sequence, so it may reflect a read error. This chain uses TRBV19 with TRBJ1-2; D gene ambiguous. In germline, CDR1 is LNHDA, CDR2 SQIVND (reference sequence). The CDR3 length is 13 residues. In DNA form, the CDR3 reads TGTGCCAGTAGCTCGTGGAGCAGCTATGGCTACCCCTTC. This codes for CASSSWSSYGYPF.

The chain joins TRBV11-1 to TRBJ2-2, with TRBD2 matching over 14 bases. Germline CDR1 and CDR2: SGHAT and FQDESV (reference sequence). The CDR3 is 16 amino acids. The ends lost 5 bases at V and 8 bases at J; junction bases unmatched: 7. CDR3 amino acids: CASSVGLAGAAGELFF. DNA for the CDR3: TGTGCCAGCAGCGTGGGACTAGCGGGAGCGGCGGGGGAGCTGTTTTTT.

This clone occurred once. Within the sample, other DNA sequences also encode this same CDR3. This chain links TRBV18 with TRBJ2-7, with D tentatively TRBD1 (7 bases). V was clipped by 6 bases and J by 7 bases, with 16 bases between them. The CDR3 runs to 13 residues. Germline V CDR1 and CDR2: KGHSH, LQKENI. CDR3 amino acids: CASSGQGEDEQYF. The CDR3 DNA is TGTGCCAGCTCTGGGCAGGGGGAGGATGAGCAGTACTTC.

This clone was seen many times. The rearrangement links TRBV28 to TRBJ1-1; tentatively, D is TRBD1 (5 bases). This CDR3 is 16 amino acids long. V gave up 4 bases and J gave up 1 base, with 16 bases separating them. In germline, CDR1 is MDHEN, CDR2 SYDVKM. CDR3 sequence: CASSWWGRPPNTEAFF. The CDR3 bases are TGTGCCAGCAGTTGGTGGGGACGGCCCCCGAACACTGAAGCTTTCTTT.

This clone was seen repeatedly, ten times or more. This CDR3 reads CASGLAGGRETQYF. The CDR3 DNA follows: TGTGCCAGTGGACTAGCGGGGGGGCGGGAGACCCAGTACTTC. The chain has TRBV11-2 and TRBJ2-5, with 15 bases identical to TRBD2. Germline lookup yields CDR1 SGHAT and CDR2 FQNNGV. CDR3 length equals 14 residues. J gave up 5 bases and V 9 bases, and 4 bases lay outside the gene matches. The variable domain in full, completed from reference TRBV11-2 and TRBJ2-5, reads EAGVAQSPRYKIIEKRQSVAFWCNPISGHATLYWYQQILGQGPKLLIQFQNNGVVDDSQLPKDRFSAERLKGVDSTLKIQPAKLEDSAVYLCASGLAGGRETQYFGPGTRLLVL.

The rearrangement links TRBV6-1 to TRBJ2-7; 9 nucleotides agree with TRBD1. Trimming cost V 7 bases and J 0 bases; bases outside gene matches: 10. Germline V gene data show CDR1 as MNHNS and CDR2 as SASEGT. The CDR3 loop spans 16 amino acids. The CDR3 loop is CASTKTGGVSSYEQYF. In DNA form, the CDR3 reads TGTGCCAGCACTAAGACAGGGGGGGTGAGCTCCTACGAGCAGTACTTC.

There are many counts of this clone. The rearrangement uses TRBV25-1 and TRBJ1-2; perhaps TRBD1 as D (5 bases). Germline loops: CDR1 MGHDK, CDR2 SYGVNS. This CDR3 spans 12 amino acids. Trimming cost V 5 bases and J 6 bases, with 10 bases left between them. CDR3 sequence reads: CASSPREDGYTF. In DNA form, the CDR3 reads TGTGCCAGCAGTCCCAGGGAGGATGGCTACACCTTC.

This clone was seen many times. The rearrangement links TRBV19 to TRBJ2-3; 8 nucleotides match TRBD1. The V and J ends lost 5 bases and 4 bases, in that order; junction bases with no gene match: 8. The CDR3 totals 15 residues. Germline CDR1 and CDR2: LNHDA and SQIVND (reference sequence). CDR3: CASSLQGQGPDTQYF. The CDR3 region has the DNA TGTGCCAGTAGTCTACAAGGACAGGGCCCAGATACGCAGTATTTT.

Only a few counts were recorded for this clone. A read error may be the cause here, since a much bigger clone is one base away. CDR3 DNA sequence: TGTGCCAGCTCCCCGGAGAACAGCTACAATGAGCAGCTCTTC. Translated: CASSPENSYNEQLF. The chain links TRBV18 to TRBJ2-1; no reliable D call. This CDR3 comprises 14 residues. Germline assignment: CDR1 KGHSH and CDR2 LQKENI.

This clone was detected many times. This chain uses TRBV20-1 with TRBJ2-3; D gene uncertain. V dropped 6 bases and J dropped 5 bases, with 9 bases sitting between them. Germline CDR1 and CDR2: DFQATT and SNEGSKA (reference sequence). The CDR3 totals 11 residues. The CDR3 DNA sequence: TGCAGTGCCGAAATAGGAGATACGCAGTATTTT. It translates to CSAEIGDTQYF.

The rearrangement uses TRBV11-1 and TRBJ2-2; 7 bases map to TRBD1. V gave up 1 base and J gave up 4 bases; unmatched junction bases: 9. CDR1 SGHAT and CDR2 FQDESV come from the germline V gene (reference sequence). The CDR3 spans 17 residues. CDR3 coding DNA: TGTGCCAGCAGCTTAGTTAGGGACAGTGGTCCCACCGGGGAGCTGTTTTTT. This codes for CASSLVRDSGPTGELFF.

Comment on this clone: Relative to the germline gene, one junction end is altered; a read error may explain this. The chain has TRBV7-2 and TRBJ1-1, with 7 bases aligning to TRBD1. Looked up from germline, CDR1 is SGHTA and CDR2 is FQGNSA. The CDR3 is made up of 15 amino acids. CDR3 sequence reads: CASSYRQGPFAEALF. The CDR3 DNA sequence: TGTGCCAGCAGTTACAGACAGGGCCCCTTCGCTGAAGCTCTCTTT.

This clone showed up many times. V gene TRBV5-1 combines with J gene TRBJ1-2; the D is unclear. This CDR3 is built from 15 residues. The germline gives CDR1 SGHRS, CDR2 YFSETQ. Trimming stripped 6 bases from V and 1 base from J, with 16 bases between. CDR3 residues: CASNPGGLGNYGYTF. The CDR3 DNA follows: TGCGCCAGCAACCCGGGCGGGTTGGGTAACTATGGCTACACCTTC.

This clone was counted ten times or more. The J gene is TRBJ2-3, the V gene TRBV3-1; possible D gene TRBD2, 5 bases. V was trimmed by 4 bases and J by 3 bases, leaving 11 bases between them. Germline V gene data show CDR1 as LGHDT and CDR2 as YNNKEL (reference sequence). The CDR3 runs 14 residues. The CDR3 is CASSRGLTTDTQYF. In DNA, the CDR3 is TGTGCCAGCAGCCGCGGGCTTACAACAGATACGCAGTATTTT.